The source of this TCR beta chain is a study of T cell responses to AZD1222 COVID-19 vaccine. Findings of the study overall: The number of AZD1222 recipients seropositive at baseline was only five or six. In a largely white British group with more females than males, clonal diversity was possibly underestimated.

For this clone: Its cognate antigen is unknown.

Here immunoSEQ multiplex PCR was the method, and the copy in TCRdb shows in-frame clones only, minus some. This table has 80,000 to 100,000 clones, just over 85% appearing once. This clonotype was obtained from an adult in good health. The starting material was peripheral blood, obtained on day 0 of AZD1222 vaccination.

CDR3 nucleotide sequence: TGTGCCAGCAGCCGTACAGGGGCTGAAGCTTTCTTT. Encoded protein: CASSRTGAEAFF. This chain connects TRBV11-3 to TRBJ1-1, with 7 positions matching TRBD1. V lost 5 bases to trimming and J lost 6 bases; unmatched junction nucleotides: 3. This CDR3 is 12 amino acids long. Per the germline V gene, CDR1 is SGHNT and CDR2 is YENEEA.